Listed below are T cell receptor beta chains from one sample, sequenced in a study of T cells in Graves' hyperthyroidism and ophthalmopathy. In TCRdb, the multiplex PCR reads were re-called with MiXCR into one record per CDR3 protein. The table has roughly 500,000 distinct CDR3 sequences, 11% to 15% seen once; the top ten hold under 7%. What was sequenced was blood. The receptor set was obtained from a woman aged 25 to 39 with Graves' hyperthyroidism that later progressed to Graves' ophthalmopathy. The CDR3 runs from the conserved cysteine through the conserved F or W. Each record gives: J gene, V gene, clone size, D gene, CDR3 DNA, CDR3 protein. A D gene is named only where the DNA matches it firmly. The listing skips clone size in some rows; elsewhere it reads once, few, many or a size class.

J: TRBJ2-7
V: TRBV7-6
size: many
D: -
DNA: TGTGCCAGCAGCTTAGATGGGGGAGCGGCTCCCCACGAGCAGTACTTC
CDR3: CASSLDGGAAPHEQYF

J: TRBJ2-5
V: TRBV19
size: many
D: TRBD1
DNA: TGTGCCAGTAGTACTTGGACAGGGGGCCAAGAGACCCAGTACTTC
CDR3: CASSTWTGGQETQYF

J: TRBJ2-2
V: TRBV30
size: -
D: TRBD2
DNA: TGTGCCGCTTACAGCGGGGTATACACCGGGGAGCTGTTTTTT
CDR3: CAAYSGVYTGELFF

J: TRBJ2-5
V: TRBV19
size: -
D: TRBD2
DNA: TGTGCCAGTAATCGTCTAGCGGGAGCACAAGAGACCCAGTACTTC
CDR3: CASNRLAGAQETQYF

J: TRBJ2-6
V: TRBV11-2
size: many
D: -
DNA: TGTGCCAGCAGCCGCACAAGGGCCGGGGCCAACGTCCTGACTTTC
CDR3: CASSRTRAGANVLTF

J: TRBJ1-4
V: TRBV28
size: few
D: -
DNA: TGTGCCAGCAGTTTAGTAAGTGAAAAACTGTTTTTT
CDR3: CASSLVSEKLFF

J: TRBJ2-2
V: TRBV6-1
size: many
D: -
DNA: TGTGCCAGCAGTCTTCAGCTACCCAGGGCCGGGGAGCTGTTTTTT
CDR3: CASSLQLPRAGELFF

J: TRBJ2-3
V: TRBV9
size: many
D: TRBD2
DNA: TGTGCCAGCAGGAGAGAAGCGGGAGAGGCAGATACGCAGTATTTT
CDR3: CASRREAGEADTQYF

J: TRBJ2-5
V: TRBV28
size: -
D: TRBD2
DNA: TGTGCCAGCAGTTTGTCACTAGCGCCTACGGAGACCCAGTACTTC
CDR3: CASSLSLAPTETQYF

J: TRBJ2-2
V: TRBV20-1
size: many
D: -
DNA: TGCAGTGCTAGCGGGAGAGGGGAGCTGTTTTTT
CDR3: CSASGRGELFF

J: TRBJ1-4
V: TRBV28
size: many
D: -
DNA: TGTGCCAGCAGTTCCCTTTTGGCCCCTTGGGGTAATGAAAAACTGTTTTTT
CDR3: CASSSLLAPWGNEKLFF

J: TRBJ2-5
V: TRBV5-1
size: few
D: -
DNA: TGCGCCAGCAGTCGGGACGGCATGTACCAAGAGACCCAGTACTTC
CDR3: CASSRDGMYQETQYF

J: TRBJ2-1
V: TRBV7-9
size: -
D: TRBD2
DNA: TGTGCCAGCAGCCCACCGACTAGCGCCAAAGGGAACAATGAGCAGTTCTTC
CDR3: CASSPPTSAKGNNEQFF

J: TRBJ2-3
V: TRBV19
size: many
D: TRBD2
DNA: TGTGCCAGTAGTTTCCGACTAGCGGGTAGCACAGATACGCAGTATTTT
CDR3: CASSFRLAGSTDTQYF

J: TRBJ2-7
V: TRBV5-4
size: -
D: -
DNA: TGTGCCAGCAGCACGGACAGATACTACGAGCAGTACTTC
CDR3: CASSTDRYYEQYF

J: TRBJ2-2
V: TRBV27
size: few
D: -
DNA: TGTGCCAGCAGTTTATTGGTGGCCGGGGAGCTGTTTTTT
CDR3: CASSLLVAGELFF

J: TRBJ2-5
V: TRBV2
size: many
D: -
DNA: TGTGCCAGCAGTGATTCTATGGCAGCACAAGAGACCCAGTACTTC
CDR3: CASSDSMAAQETQYF

J: TRBJ1-4
V: TRBV15
size: -
D: -
DNA: TGTGCCACCAGCTCCGGGGGGCAAAAACTGTTTTTT
CDR3: CATSSGGQKLFF

J: TRBJ2-1
V: TRBV24-1
size: -
D: TRBD2
DNA: TGTGCCACCGGTCCTCTAGCGGGAGTCAATGAGCAGTTCTTC
CDR3: CATGPLAGVNEQFF

J: TRBJ2-1
V: TRBV3-1
size: -
D: -
DNA: TGTGCCAGCAGCCAAGCAGCGGCGGATGAGCAGTTCTTC
CDR3: CASSQAAADEQFF

J: TRBJ2-5
V: TRBV7-9
size: many
D: TRBD1
DNA: TGTGCCAGCAGCAACACAGGGGAAGAGACCCAGTACTTC
CDR3: CASSNTGEETQYF

J: TRBJ1-1
V: TRBV9
size: few
D: TRBD1
DNA: TGTGCCAGCGGGACAGGAAGGAACACTGAAGCTTTCTTT
CDR3: CASGTGRNTEAFF

J: TRBJ2-5
V: TRBV20-1
size: -
D: -
DNA: TGCAGTGCTGACTCGAGGGTGGAGACCCAGTACTTC
CDR3: CSADSRVETQYF

J: TRBJ2-7
V: TRBV29-1
size: -
D: TRBD2
DNA: TGCAGCGTTGAAGATAGGGCGGGAGCAAACGAGCAGTACTTC
CDR3: CSVEDRAGANEQYF

J: TRBJ1-1
V: TRBV28
size: many
D: TRBD1
DNA: TGTGCCAGCAGTTTCCCCGGGACAGTCCAGGACACTGAAGCTTTCTTT
CDR3: CASSFPGTVQDTEAFF

J: TRBJ2-1
V: TRBV3-1
size: many
D: -
DNA: TGTGCCAGCACCAAAGCGGGTCTCTATGAGCAGTTCTTC
CDR3: CASTKAGLYEQFF

J: TRBJ2-3
V: TRBV20-1
size: -
D: -
DNA: TGCAGTGCTACCATCCGGGAGAATGGTGGAGATACGCAGTATTTT
CDR3: CSATIRENGGDTQYF

J: TRBJ1-6
V: TRBV28
size: many
D: -
DNA: TGTGCCAGCAGTTTTCGGACCGTTGGATCACCCCTCCACTTT
CDR3: CASSFRTVGSPLHF

J: TRBJ1-2
V: TRBV25-1
size: many
D: -
DNA: TGTGCCACCTCGCCCCGGAGGGAGGACTATGGCTACACCTTC
CDR3: CATSPRREDYGYTF

J: TRBJ2-3
V: TRBV29-1
size: -
D: -
DNA: TGCAGCATCCAGGGGAAAGAGCTAAAGAGGGCAGATACGCAGTATTTT
CDR3: CSIQGKELKRADTQYF

J: TRBJ2-7
V: TRBV5-1
size: many
D: TRBD1
DNA: TGCGCCAGCAGCCCGGGACAGGGGCACTACGAGCAGTACTTC
CDR3: CASSPGQGHYEQYF

J: TRBJ1-5
V: TRBV27
size: many
D: -
DNA: TGTGCCAGCAGTTTAACAGGCGCTGATAGCAATCAGCCCCAGCATTTT
CDR3: CASSLTGADSNQPQHF

J: TRBJ1-2
V: TRBV11-2
size: many
D: -
DNA: TGTGCCAGCACCTTACAACAAATCCGGGGGGGTGACTATGGCTACACCTTC
CDR3: CASTLQQIRGGDYGYTF

J: TRBJ2-7
V: TRBV6-1
size: many
D: TRBD1
DNA: TGTGCCACCAGACAGGGCGTCACCTACGAGCAGTACTTC
CDR3: CATRQGVTYEQYF

J: TRBJ2-3
V: TRBV18
size: many
D: TRBD1
DNA: TGTGCCAGCTCATCGGCCACAGGGGTAGCGGATACGCAGTATTTT
CDR3: CASSSATGVADTQYF

J: TRBJ2-1
V: TRBV7-2
size: -
D: -
DNA: TGTGCCAGCAGCCCAAGGGTAGCGGCGAAGTACAATGAGCAGTTCTTC
CDR3: CASSPRVAAKYNEQFF

J: TRBJ1-3
V: TRBV12-3/TRBV12-4
size: many
D: -
DNA: TGTGCCAGCAAGGGGGAGACAACTGGAAACACCATATATTTT
CDR3: CASKGETTGNTIYF

J: TRBJ2-7
V: TRBV28
size: many
D: TRBD2
DNA: TGTGCCAGCACTTTGGGACTAGCGGGAGGCTCAAACTACGAGCAGTACTTC
CDR3: CASTLGLAGGSNYEQYF

J: TRBJ1-4
V: TRBV27
size: -
D: -
DNA: TGTGCCAGCAGTAAAAGGACACCAACTAATGAAAAACTGTTTTTT
CDR3: CASSKRTPTNEKLFF

J: TRBJ1-2
V: TRBV29-1
size: -
D: -
DNA: TGCAGCGTCGGACCTAAGGGGGACTATGGCTACACCTTC
CDR3: CSVGPKGDYGYTF

J: TRBJ2-7
V: TRBV12-3/TRBV12-4
size: many
D: -
DNA: TGTGCCAGCAGCCCTCAGCCCCCCTACGAGCAGTACTTC
CDR3: CASSPQPPYEQYF

J: TRBJ2-7
V: TRBV7-9
size: many
D: -
DNA: TGTGCCAGCAGCCCGCGCCTAACAAACAGGGGGGGACCCTACGAGCAGTACTTC
CDR3: CASSPRLTNRGGPYEQYF

J: TRBJ2-3
V: TRBV6-5
size: many
D: -
DNA: TGTGCCAGCAGTTACTCGAGGGGCGGCACAGATACGCAGTATTTT
CDR3: CASSYSRGGTDTQYF

J: TRBJ2-1
V: TRBV27
size: -
D: -
DNA: TGTGCCAGCAGTGATCAGACAGTAATGGGTGAGCAGTTCTTC
CDR3: CASSDQTVMGEQFF

J: TRBJ2-2
V: TRBV30
size: many
D: -
DNA: TGTGCCTGGAGTGTATCCCCAACCTCCACCGGGGAGCTGTTTTTT
CDR3: CAWSVSPTSTGELFF

J: TRBJ1-5
V: TRBV18
size: many
D: -
DNA: TGTGCCAGCTCACCGGAGGCCCTTAGCAATCAGCCCCAGCATTTT
CDR3: CASSPEALSNQPQHF

J: TRBJ2-1
V: TRBV9
size: many
D: -
DNA: TGTGCCAGCAGCTTCTCAGACCGCAATGAGCAGTTCTTC
CDR3: CASSFSDRNEQFF

J: TRBJ2-7
V: TRBV28
size: many
D: TRBD2
DNA: TGTGCCAGCAGTCCAGGACTAGCGGGAGTTGGGGCTAACGAGCAGTACTTC
CDR3: CASSPGLAGVGANEQYF

J: TRBJ2-1
V: TRBV11-2
size: many
D: -
DNA: TGTGCCAGCAGCACCGAGCGAGCCGAGCAGTTCTTC
CDR3: CASSTERAEQFF

J: TRBJ1-2
V: TRBV29-1
size: many
D: TRBD1
DNA: TGCAGCGATGATCAGGGGGGAGGCTACACCTTC
CDR3: CSDDQGGGYTF

J: TRBJ1-6
V: TRBV5-1
size: many
D: -
DNA: TGCGCCAGCAGCTCGGACGGAAATAATTCACCCCTCCACTTT
CDR3: CASSSDGNNSPLHF

J: TRBJ1-1
V: TRBV3-1
size: many
D: -
DNA: TGTGCCAGCAGCCAAGTAGGCACTGAAGCTTTCTTT
CDR3: CASSQVGTEAFF